This TCR beta chain was profiled in a study of blood T cells in healthy people across ages. V lost 2 bases and J 5 bases, leaving 12 bases between the germline ends. This CDR3 has 14 residues. CDR1 and CDR2 from the germline V gene are SGHVS and FQNEAQ. For the second PCR, which ran for about 7 to 12 cycles, a sample-barcoded 5' primer and a J-beta primer mix were used. Each CDR3 protein gets one entry after TCRdb re-called the 5' RACE reads with MiXCR. The data show roughly 720,000 distinct CDR3 sequences, 40% to 65% seen once. This TCR derives from a man at least 80 years old in good health. The source material was blood. This chain uses TRBV7-8 with TRBJ2-5, with D perhaps matching TRBD1 (6 bases). CDR3 sequence reads: CASSLMDRVETQYF. The CDR3 nucleotides are TGTGCCAGCAGCTTAATGGACAGAGTGGAGACCCAGTACTTC. Full variable domain (outside the CDR3, taken from reference TRBV7-8 and TRBJ2-5): GAGVSQSPRYKVAKRGQDVALRCDPISGHVSLFWYQQALGQGPEFLTYFQNEAQLDKSGLPSDRFFAERPEGSVSTLKIQRTQQEDSAVYLCASSLMDRVETQYFGPGTRLLVL.